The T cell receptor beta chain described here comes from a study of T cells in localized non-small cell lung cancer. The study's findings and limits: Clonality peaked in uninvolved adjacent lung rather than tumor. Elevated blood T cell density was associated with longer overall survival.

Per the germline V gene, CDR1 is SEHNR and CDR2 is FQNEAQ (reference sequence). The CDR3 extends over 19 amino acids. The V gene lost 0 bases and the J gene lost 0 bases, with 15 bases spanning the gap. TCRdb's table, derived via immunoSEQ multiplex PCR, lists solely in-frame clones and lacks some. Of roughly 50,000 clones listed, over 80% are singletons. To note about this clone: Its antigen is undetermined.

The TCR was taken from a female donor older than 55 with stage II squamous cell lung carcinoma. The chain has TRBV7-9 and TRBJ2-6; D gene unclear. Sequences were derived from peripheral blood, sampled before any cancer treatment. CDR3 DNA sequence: TGTGCCAGCAGCTTAGCAACCGGCAGGTCGAGCTCTGGGGCCAACGTCCTGACTTTC. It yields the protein CASSLATGRSSSGANVLTF. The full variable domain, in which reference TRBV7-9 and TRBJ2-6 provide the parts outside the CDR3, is DTGVSQNPRHKITKRGQNVTFRCDPISEHNRLYWYRQTLGQGPEFLTYFQNEAQLEKSRLLSDRFSAERPKGSFSTLEIQRTEQGDSAMYLCASSLATGRSSSGANVLTFGAGSRLTVL.